This T cell receptor beta chain was observed in a study of blood T cell repertoires in COVID-19. Study information: Collection of acute and convalescent COVID-19 samples took place in the United States, Italy and Spain.

In the authors' workflow: Amplified reference gene primers provided the basis for estimating nucleated cell counts. This table comes from immunoSEQ multiplex PCR, and its TCRdb copy is limited to in-frame clones, with some not included. V, J and clone size derive from that table, while D and trimming were established from the DNA sequence. The table lists 150,000 or so clones, 75% to 90% of them singletons. The CDR3 runs 16 residues. V dropped 2 bases and J dropped 5; count of bases not matched to a gene: 5. Germline CDR1 is SNHLY and CDR2 is FYNNEI. The sequence derives from a woman in her sixties or seventies with acute or convalescent COVID-19. Sequenced material: peripheral blood. J is TRBJ1-6 and V is TRBV2; 8 bases line up with TRBD1. The chain's CDR3 is CASSEQGAVNNSPLHF. CDR3 coding DNA: TGTGCCAGCAGTGAACAGGGGGCAGTGAATAATTCACCCCTCCACTTT.